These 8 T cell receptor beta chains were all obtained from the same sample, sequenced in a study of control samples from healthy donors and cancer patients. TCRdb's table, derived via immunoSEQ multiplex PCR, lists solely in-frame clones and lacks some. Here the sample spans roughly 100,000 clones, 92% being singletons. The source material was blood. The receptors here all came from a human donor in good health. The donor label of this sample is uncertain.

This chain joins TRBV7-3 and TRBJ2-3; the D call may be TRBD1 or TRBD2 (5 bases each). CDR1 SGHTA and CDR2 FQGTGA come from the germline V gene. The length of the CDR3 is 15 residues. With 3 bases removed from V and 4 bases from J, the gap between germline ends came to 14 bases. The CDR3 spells CASSFRQGVSDTQYF. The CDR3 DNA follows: TGTGCCAGCAGCTTCCGGCAGGGAGTCTCAGATACGCAGTATTTT. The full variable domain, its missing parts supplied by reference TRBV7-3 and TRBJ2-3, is GAGVSQTPSNKVTEKGKYVELRCDPISGHTALYWYRQSLGQGPEFLIYFQGTGAADDSGLPNDRFFAVRPEGSVSTLKIQRTERGDSAVYLCASSFRQGVSDTQYFGPGTRLTVL.

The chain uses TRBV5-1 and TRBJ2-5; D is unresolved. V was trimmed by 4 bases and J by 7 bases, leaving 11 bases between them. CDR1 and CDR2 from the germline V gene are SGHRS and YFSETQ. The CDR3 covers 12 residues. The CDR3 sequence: CASSQVEGTQYF. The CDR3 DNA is TGCGCCAGCAGCCAAGTGGAAGGGACCCAGTACTTC.

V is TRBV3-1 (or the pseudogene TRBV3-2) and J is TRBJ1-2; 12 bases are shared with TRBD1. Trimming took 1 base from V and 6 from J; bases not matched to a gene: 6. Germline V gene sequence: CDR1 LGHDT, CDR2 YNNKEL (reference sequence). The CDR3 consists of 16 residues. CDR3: CASSQGGTGGADGYTF. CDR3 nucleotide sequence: TGTGCCAGCAGCCAAGGAGGGACAGGGGGCGCGGATGGCTACACCTTC.

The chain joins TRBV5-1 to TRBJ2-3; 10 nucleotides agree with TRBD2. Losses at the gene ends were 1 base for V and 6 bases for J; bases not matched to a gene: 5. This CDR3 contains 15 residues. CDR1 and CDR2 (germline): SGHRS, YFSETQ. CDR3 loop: CASSLLAGVGDTQYF. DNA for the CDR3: TGCGCCAGCAGCTTGCTAGCGGGGGTAGGGGATACGCAGTATTTT.

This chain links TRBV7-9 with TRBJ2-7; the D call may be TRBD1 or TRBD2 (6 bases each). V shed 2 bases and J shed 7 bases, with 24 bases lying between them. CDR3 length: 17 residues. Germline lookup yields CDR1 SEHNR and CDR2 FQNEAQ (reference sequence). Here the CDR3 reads CASSLFNWSGEVGEQYV. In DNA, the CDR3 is TGTGCCAGCAGCTTATTTAATTGGTCAGGGGAGGTAGGGGAGCAGTACGTC.

The DNA of the CDR3 is TGTGCCAGTAGTATAGATCGCAGGTACGACACTGAAGCTTTCTTT. This translates into CASSIDRRYDTEAFF. This chain joins TRBV19 and TRBJ1-1; D unresolved. The germline CDR1 and CDR2 sequences are LNHDA and SQIVND (reference sequence). The V end lost 0 bases, the J end lost 3 bases, and 11 bases lay between the germline ends. The CDR3 has 15 residues.

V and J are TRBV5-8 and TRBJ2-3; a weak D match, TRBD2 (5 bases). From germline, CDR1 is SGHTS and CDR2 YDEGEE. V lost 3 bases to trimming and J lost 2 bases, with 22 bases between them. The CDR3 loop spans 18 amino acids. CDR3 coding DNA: TGTGCCAGCAGCTGTCGGGCCCCCCGGGATTCGATCACAGATACGCAGTATTTT. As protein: CASSCRAPRDSITDTQYF.

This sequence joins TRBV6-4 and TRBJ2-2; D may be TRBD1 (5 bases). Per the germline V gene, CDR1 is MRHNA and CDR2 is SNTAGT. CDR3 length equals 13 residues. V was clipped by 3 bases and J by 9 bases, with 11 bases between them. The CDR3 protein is CASSEGPHRELFF. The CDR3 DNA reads TGTGCCAGCAGTGAGGGGCCCCACCGGGAGCTGTTTTTT.